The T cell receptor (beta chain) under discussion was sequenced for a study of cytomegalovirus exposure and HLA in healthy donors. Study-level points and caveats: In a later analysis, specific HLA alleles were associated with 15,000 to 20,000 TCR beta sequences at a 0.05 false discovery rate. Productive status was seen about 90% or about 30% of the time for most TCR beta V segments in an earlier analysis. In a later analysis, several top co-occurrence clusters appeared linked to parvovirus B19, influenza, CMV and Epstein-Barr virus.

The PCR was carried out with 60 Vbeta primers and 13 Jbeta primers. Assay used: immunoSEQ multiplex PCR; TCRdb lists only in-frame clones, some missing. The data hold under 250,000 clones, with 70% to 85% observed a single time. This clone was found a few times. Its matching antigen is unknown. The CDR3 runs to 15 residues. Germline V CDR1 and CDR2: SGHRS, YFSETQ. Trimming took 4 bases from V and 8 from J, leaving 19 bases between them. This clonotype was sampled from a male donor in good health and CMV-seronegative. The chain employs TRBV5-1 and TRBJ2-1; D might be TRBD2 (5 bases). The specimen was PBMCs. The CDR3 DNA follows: TGCGCCAGCAGCCATGAATACACTAGGAACCATGAGCAGTTCTTC. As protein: CASSHEYTRNHEQFF.